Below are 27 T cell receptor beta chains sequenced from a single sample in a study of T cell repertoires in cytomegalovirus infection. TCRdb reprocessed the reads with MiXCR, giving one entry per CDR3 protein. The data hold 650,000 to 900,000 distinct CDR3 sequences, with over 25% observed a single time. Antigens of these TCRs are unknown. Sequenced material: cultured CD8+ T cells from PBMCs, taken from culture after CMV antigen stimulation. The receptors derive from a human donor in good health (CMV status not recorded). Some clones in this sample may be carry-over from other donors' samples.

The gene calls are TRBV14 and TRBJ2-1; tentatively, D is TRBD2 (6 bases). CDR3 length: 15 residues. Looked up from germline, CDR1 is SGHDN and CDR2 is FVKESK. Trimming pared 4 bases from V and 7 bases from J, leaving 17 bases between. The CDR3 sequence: CASSLWRGGRNEQFF. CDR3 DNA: TGTGCCAGCAGCCTCTGGCGGGGCGGACGTAATGAGCAGTTCTTC.

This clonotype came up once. CDR3 in amino acids: CASSLGSSGGAEQYF. The CDR3 DNA reads as TGTGCCAGCAGTCTGGGGTCTAGCGGGGGGGCCGAGCAGTACTTC. V usage is TRBV11-2 and J usage is TRBJ2-7; the match to TRBD2 covers 12 bases. The CDR3 has 15 amino acids. Germline-derived CDR1 and CDR2 are SGHAT and FQNNGV. V shed 6 bases, J shed 6 bases, and the junction held 9 bases outside the gene matches.

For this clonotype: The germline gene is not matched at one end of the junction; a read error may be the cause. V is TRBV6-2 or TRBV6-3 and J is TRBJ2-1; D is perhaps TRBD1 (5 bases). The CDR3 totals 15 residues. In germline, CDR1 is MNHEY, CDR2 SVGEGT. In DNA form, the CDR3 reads TGTGCCAACAGTTACTCGGCAGGGTTCCGGAATGAGCAGTTCTTC. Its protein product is CANSYSAGFRNEQFF.

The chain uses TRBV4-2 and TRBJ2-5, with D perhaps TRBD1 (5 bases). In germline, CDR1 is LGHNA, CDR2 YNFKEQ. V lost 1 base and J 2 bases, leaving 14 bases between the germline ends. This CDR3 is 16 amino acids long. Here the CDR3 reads CASSQVGAILQETQYF. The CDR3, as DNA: TGTGCCAGCAGCCAAGTTGGGGCCATACTTCAAGAGACCCAGTACTTC.

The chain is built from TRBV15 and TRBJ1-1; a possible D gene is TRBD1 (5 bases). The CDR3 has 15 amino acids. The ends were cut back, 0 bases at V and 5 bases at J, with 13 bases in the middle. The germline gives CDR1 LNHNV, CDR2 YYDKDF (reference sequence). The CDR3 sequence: CATSRDRDEDTEAFF. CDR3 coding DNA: TGTGCCACCAGCAGAGACAGGGACGAGGATACTGAAGCTTTCTTT.

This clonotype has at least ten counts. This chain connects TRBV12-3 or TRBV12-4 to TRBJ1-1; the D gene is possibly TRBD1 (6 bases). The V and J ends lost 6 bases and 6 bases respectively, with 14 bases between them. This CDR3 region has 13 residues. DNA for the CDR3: TGTGCCAGCAGATACAGGGTAAATTCTGAAGCTTTCTTT. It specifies CASRYRVNSEAFF.

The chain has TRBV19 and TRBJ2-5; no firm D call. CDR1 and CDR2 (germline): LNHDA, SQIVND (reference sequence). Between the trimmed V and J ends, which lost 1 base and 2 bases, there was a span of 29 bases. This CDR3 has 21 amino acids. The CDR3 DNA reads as TGTGCCAGTAGTATAGCCCCCCGCTACAGCCTTCGCATCAACCCTCAAGAGACCCAGTACTTC. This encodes CASSIAPRYSLRINPQETQYF.

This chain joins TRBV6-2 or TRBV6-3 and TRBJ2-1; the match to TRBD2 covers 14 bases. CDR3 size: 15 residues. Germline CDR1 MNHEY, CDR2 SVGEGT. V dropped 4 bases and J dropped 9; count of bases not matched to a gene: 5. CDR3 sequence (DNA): TGTGCCAGCAGTTTGACTAGCGGGGGGGTAGGTGAGCAGTTCTTC. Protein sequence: CASSLTSGGVGEQFF.

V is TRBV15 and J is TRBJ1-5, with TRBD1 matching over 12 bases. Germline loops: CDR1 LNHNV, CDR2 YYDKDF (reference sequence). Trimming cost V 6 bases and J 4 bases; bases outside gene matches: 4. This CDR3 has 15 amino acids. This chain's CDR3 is CATRTGQGANQPQHF. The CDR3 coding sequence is TGTGCCACCAGAACGGGACAGGGGGCAAATCAGCCCCAGCATTTT.

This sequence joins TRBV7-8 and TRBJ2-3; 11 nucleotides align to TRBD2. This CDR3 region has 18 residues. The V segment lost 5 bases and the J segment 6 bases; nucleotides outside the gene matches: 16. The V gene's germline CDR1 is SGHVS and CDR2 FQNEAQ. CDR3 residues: CASSPGDGSGGGGDTQYF. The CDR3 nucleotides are TGTGCCAGCAGCCCGGGCGACGGTAGCGGGGGGGGGGGCGATACGCAGTATTTT.

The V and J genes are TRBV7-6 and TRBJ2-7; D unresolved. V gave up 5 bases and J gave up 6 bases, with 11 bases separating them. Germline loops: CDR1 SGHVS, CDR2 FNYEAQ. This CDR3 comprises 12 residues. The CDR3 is CASSPTSPEQYF. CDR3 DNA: TGTGCCAGCAGCCCGACCTCCCCCGAGCAGTACTTC.

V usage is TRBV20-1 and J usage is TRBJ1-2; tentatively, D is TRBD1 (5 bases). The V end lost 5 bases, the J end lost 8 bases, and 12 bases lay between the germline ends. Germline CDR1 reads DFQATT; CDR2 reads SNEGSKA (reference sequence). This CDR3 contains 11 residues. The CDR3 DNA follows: TGCAGTGCTGGCACAGGCGAAGGCTACACCTTC. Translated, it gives CSAGTGEGYTF.

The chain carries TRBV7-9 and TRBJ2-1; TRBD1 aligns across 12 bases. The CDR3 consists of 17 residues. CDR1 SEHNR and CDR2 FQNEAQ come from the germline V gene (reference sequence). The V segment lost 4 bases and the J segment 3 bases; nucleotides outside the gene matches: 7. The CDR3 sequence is CASSWGQGAVSYNEQFF. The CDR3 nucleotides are TGTGCCAGCAGCTGGGGACAGGGGGCAGTCAGCTACAATGAGCAGTTCTTC.

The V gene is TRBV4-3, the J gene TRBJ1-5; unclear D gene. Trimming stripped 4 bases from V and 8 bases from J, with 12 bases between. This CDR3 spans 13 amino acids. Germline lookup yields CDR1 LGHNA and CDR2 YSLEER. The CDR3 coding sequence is TGCGCCAGCAGCCGCGGACTGGGTGAGCCCCAGCATTTT. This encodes CASSRGLGEPQHF.

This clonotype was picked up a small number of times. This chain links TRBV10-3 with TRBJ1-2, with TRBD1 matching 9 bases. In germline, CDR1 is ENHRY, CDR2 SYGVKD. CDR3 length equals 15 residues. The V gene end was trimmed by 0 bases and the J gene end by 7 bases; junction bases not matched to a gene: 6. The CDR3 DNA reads TGTGCCATCAGTGAGTCGGACAGGGGTCAGATTGGCTACACCTTC. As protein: CAISESDRGQIGYTF.

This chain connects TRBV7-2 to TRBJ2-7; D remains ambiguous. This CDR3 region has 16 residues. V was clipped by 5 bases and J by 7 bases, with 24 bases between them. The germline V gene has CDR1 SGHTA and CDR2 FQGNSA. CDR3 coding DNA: TGTGCCAGCAGCCTACTCGGCTCGATCTCCTACAATGAGCAGTACGTC. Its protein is CASSLLGSISYNEQYV.

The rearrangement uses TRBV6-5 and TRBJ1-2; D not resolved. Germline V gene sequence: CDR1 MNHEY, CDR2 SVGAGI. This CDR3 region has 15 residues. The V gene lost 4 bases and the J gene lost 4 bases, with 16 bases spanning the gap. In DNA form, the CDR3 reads TGTGCCAGCAGTTCGCTTTACCCTGACCGCTATGGCTACACCTTC. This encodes CASSSLYPDRYGYTF.

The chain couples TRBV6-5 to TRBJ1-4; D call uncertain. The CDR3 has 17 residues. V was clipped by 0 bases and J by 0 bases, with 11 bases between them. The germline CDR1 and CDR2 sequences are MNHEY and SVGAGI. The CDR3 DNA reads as TGTGCCAGCAGTTACTCCCGGTACAGTGCAACTAATGAAAAACTGTTTTTT. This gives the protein CASSYSRYSATNEKLFF.

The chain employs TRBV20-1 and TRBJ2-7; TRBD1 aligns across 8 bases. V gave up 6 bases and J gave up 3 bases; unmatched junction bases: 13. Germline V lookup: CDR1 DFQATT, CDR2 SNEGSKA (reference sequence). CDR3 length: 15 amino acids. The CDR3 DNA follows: TGCAGTGCAACCCCTCAGGGGGCCTTCCTCTACGAGCAGTACTTC. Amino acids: CSATPQGAFLYEQYF.

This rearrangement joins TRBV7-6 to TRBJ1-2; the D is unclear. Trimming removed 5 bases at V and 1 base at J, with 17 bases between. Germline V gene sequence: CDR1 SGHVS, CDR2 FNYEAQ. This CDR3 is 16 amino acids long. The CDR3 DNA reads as TGTGCCAGCAGCCCCTTTATCGGCGGAAGTAACTATGGCTACACCTTC. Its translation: CASSPFIGGSNYGYTF.

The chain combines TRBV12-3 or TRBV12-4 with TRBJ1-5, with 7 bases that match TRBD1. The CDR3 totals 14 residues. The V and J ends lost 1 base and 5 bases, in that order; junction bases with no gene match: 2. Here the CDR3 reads CASSLEGAHQPQHF. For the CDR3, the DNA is TGTGCCAGCAGTTTAGAGGGGGCGCATCAGCCCCAGCATTTT.

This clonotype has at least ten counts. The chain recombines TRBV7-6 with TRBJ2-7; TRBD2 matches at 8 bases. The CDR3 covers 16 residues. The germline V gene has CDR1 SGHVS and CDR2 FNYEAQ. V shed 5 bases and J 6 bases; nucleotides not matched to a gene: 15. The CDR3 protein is CASSPEAQSAGGEQYV. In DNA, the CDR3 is TGTGCCAGCAGCCCTGAGGCCCAGTCTGCGGGAGGCGAGCAGTACGTC.

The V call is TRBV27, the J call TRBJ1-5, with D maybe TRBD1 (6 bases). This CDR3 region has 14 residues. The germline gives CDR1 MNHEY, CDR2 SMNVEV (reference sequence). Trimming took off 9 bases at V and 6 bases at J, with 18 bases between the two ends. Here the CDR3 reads CASAFAQGTQPQHF. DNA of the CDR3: TGTGCCAGTGCATTCGCCCAGGGGACTCAGCCCCAGCATTTT.

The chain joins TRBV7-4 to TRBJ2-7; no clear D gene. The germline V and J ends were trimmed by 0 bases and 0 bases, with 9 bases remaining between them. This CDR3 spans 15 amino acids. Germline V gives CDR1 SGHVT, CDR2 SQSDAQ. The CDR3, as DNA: TGTGCCAGCAGCTTAGCGCTCGGAAGCTCCTACGAGCAGTACGTC. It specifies CASSLALGSSYEQYV.

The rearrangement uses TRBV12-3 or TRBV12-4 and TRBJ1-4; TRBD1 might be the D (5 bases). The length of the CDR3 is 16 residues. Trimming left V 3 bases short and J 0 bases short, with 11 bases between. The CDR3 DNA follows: TGTGCCAGCAGTTTGAAGGGACTAGCAACTAATGAAAAACTGTTTTTT. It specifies CASSLKGLATNEKLFF.

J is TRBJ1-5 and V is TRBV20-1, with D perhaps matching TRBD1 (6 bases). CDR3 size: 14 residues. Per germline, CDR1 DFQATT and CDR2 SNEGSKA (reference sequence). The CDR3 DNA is TGCAGCTGTAAGGGGGGCGTAGGCAATCAGCCCCAGCATTTT. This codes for CSCKGGVGNQPQHF.

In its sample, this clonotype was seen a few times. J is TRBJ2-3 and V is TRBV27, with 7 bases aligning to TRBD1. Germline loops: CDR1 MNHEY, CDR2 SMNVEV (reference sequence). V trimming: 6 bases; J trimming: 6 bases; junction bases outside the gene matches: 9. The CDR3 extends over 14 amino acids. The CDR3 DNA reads TGTGCCAGCAGCCGGAGACAGGGAACGGATACGCAGTATTTT. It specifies CASSRRQGTDTQYF.